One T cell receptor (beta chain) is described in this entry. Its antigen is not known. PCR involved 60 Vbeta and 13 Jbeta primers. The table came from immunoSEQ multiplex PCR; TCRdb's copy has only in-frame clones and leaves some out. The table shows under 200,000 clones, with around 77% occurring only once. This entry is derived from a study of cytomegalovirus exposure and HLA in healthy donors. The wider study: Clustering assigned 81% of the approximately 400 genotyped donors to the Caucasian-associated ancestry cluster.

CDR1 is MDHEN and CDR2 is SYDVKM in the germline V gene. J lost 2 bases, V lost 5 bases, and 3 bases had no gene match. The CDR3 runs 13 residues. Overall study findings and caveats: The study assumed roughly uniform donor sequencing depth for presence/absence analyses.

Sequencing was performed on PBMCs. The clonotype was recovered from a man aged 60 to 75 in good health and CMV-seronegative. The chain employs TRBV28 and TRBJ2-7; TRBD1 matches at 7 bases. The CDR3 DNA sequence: TGTGCCAGCAGTGGACAGGCAACCTACGAGCAGTACTTC. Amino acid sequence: CASSGQATYEQYF.